This TCR beta chain is from a study of blood T cell repertoires in COVID-19. Study-level background: PBMCs, B-cell-depleted T cells, or T cells were the source of the cDNA or gDNA that made up the material.

In the original processing: Reference gene primer amplification gave estimated nucleated cell counts. Profiled with immunoSEQ multiplex PCR; TCRdb holds only in-frame clones, not every one. V and J calls and clone size are copied from that table; D and trimming were computed from the DNA. The table includes 95,000 to 150,000 clones, around 80% detected once. Germline values: CDR1 SGHRS, CDR2 YFSETQ. This CDR3 has 14 amino acids. V dropped 0 bases and J dropped 3 bases, with 9 bases sitting between them. The chain recombines TRBV5-1 with TRBJ1-1, with TRBD1 as a possible D gene (5 bases). This TCR was sampled from a man aged 55-75 years with active or convalescent COVID-19. The sample taken for sequencing was peripheral blood. The CDR3 loop is CASSLDGGDTEAFF. CDR3 bases: TGCGCCAGCAGCTTGGACGGGGGGGACACTGAAGCTTTCTTT.